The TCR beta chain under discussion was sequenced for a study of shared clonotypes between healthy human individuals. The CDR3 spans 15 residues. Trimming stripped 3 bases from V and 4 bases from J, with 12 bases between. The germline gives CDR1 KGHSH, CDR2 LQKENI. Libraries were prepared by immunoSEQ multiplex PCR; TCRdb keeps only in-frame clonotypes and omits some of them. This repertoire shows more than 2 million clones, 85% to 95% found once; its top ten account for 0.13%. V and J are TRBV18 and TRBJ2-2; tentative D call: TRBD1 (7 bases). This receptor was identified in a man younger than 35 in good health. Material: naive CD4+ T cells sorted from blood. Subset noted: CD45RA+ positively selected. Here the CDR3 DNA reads TGTGCCAGCTCACCTGCCAGGGGGGTCACCGGGGAGCTGTTTTTT. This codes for CASSPARGVTGELFF.